This T cell receptor (beta chain) was observed in a study of technical replicates of blood from several donors (dated by TCRdb to the late 2010s). Library preparation was by the immunoSEQ multiplex PCR assay. Drawn from immuneACCESS, this table holds only the in-frame rearrangements with V and J called that TCRdb kept. Clones are partly lost; checked studies trace under half to an unresolved V gene and leave the rest unexplained. The sample table shows around 70,000 clones, and 85% to 95% are seen once. The ten most abundant clones make up 0.3% to 0.5% of the sample. The CDR3 goes from the cysteine to the phenylalanine over 11 residues. Of the read, only the CDR3 DNA is kept; its 33 bases are in frame from base 1. V and J are truncated by 6 bases and 3 bases respectively, leaving an intervening sequence of 6 bases. The germline V gene sets CDR1 to MNHEY and CDR2 to SVGAGI. This clone appeared once. What this receptor recognizes is not known. Base qualities are not recorded, but no much larger clone differs from it by a single base.

This clonotype was obtained from a human donor in good health. The rearranged segments are TRBV6-5 and TRBJ2-7; a confident D gene designation cannot be given. The sample comprised T cells isolated from PBMCs. Here is the DNA: TGTGCCAGCAGAGCTATCTACGAGCAGTACTTC. Its translation reads: CASRAIYEQYF.